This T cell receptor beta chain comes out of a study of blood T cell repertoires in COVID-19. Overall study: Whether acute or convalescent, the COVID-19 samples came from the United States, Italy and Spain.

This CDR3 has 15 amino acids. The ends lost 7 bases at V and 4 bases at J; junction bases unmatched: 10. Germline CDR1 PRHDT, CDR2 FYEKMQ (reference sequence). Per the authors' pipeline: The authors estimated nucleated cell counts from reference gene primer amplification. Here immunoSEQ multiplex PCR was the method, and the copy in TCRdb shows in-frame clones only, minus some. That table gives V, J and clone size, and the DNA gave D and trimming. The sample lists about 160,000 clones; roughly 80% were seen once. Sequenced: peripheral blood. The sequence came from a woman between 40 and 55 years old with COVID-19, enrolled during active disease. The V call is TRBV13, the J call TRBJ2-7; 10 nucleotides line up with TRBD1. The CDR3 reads CASNKKGQGSYEQYF. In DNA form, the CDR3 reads TGTGCCAGCAACAAAAAGGGACAGGGGAGTTACGAGCAGTACTTC.